The TCR beta chain under discussion was sequenced for a study of shared clonotypes between healthy human individuals. The CDR3 extends over 18 amino acids. V lost 3 bases, J lost 6 bases, and 25 bases lay in between. From germline, CDR1 is LNHDA and CDR2 SQIVND (reference sequence). This clone was seen only once. TCRdb's copy holds only in-frame clones and misses some; the assay was immunoSEQ multiplex PCR. The table records more than 850,000 clones, more than 75% of them present only once. A CD45RA-negative memory subset and a CD45RA+ naive subset were separated from the CD4+ cells. This sequence originates from a man aged 18 to 29 in good health. Some clones in this sample may be carry-over from other donors' samples. The chain recombines TRBV19 with TRBJ2-3, with D perhaps matching TRBD1 (6 bases). Sequenced material: memory CD4+ T cells from PBMCs. Subset given: CD45RA-negative fraction. The CDR3 sequence is CASSMRGRGTARMDTQYF. CDR3 sequence (DNA): TGTGCCAGTAGTATGAGGGGCAGGGGAACAGCCCGGATGGATACGCAGTATTTT.